The 28 T cell receptor beta chains below were found in one sample sequenced in a study of control samples from healthy donors and cancer patients. The method was immunoSEQ multiplex PCR; TCRdb's version includes in-frame clones alone and lacks a portion of them. Altogether about 120,000 clones are present, approximately 89% being singletons, with the ten largest covering 3.4%. Sequencing was done on a sample of blood. The receptor set was obtained from a man aged 35 to 55 in good health.

The J gene is TRBJ1-6, the V gene TRBV4-1; the D gene is possibly TRBD1 (6 bases). CDR3 length: 15 amino acids. Germline loops: CDR1 MGHRA, CDR2 YSYEKL. With 4 bases removed from V and 5 bases from J, the gap between germline ends came to 12 bases. The CDR3 DNA reads as TGCGCCAGCAGCCTCCGGACAGTAGATAATTCACCCCTCCACTTT. Protein sequence: CASSLRTVDNSPLHF.

The V and J genes are TRBV24-1 and TRBJ1-1; the match to TRBD1 covers 9 bases. The J segment lost 8 bases and the V segment lost 3 bases, leaving 6 bases of the junction unmatched. The CDR3 sequence is 14 residues long. In germline, CDR1 is KGHDR, CDR2 SFDVKD. CDR3 DNA sequence: TGTGCCACCAGTGATCCGGGGACAGGGCCAGAAGCTTTCTTT. Translated, it gives CATSDPGTGPEAFF.

The rearrangement joins TRBV6-2 or TRBV6-3 to TRBJ1-3; weak D call: TRBD1 (6 bases). V was shortened by 5 bases and J by 0 bases, with 11 bases between the two germline ends. Germline loops: CDR1 MNHEY, CDR2 SVGEGT. CDR3 length: 15 residues. CDR3 loop: CASSDRFNSGNTIYF. The CDR3 region has the DNA TGTGCCAGCAGTGACAGGTTCAACTCTGGAAACACCATATATTTT.

This clone turned up a few times. For the CDR3, the DNA is TGTGCCAGCAGACGCGGAAGGGGCACCTACGAGCAGTACTTC. Translated, it gives CASRRGRGTYEQYF. This chain links TRBV28 with TRBJ2-7; maybe TRBD1 (5 bases). Trimming cost V 6 bases and J 2 bases, with 14 bases left between them. Germline assignment: CDR1 MDHEN and CDR2 SYDVKM. The CDR3 has 14 residues.

The chain combines TRBV9 with TRBJ2-7, with TRBD2 identical over 9 bases. Germline V gene data show CDR1 as SGDLS and CDR2 as YYNGEE. This CDR3 is built from 16 residues. V lost 2 bases to trimming and J lost 1 base; unmatched junction nucleotides: 7. This chain's CDR3 is CASSVSGSGGSYEQYF. DNA for the CDR3: TGTGCCAGCAGCGTCTCGGGTAGCGGGGGATCCTACGAGCAGTACTTC.

This clone occurred a few times. The V and J genes are TRBV7-7 and TRBJ2-1, with D perhaps TRBD1 or TRBD2 (5 bases each). Trimming took off 4 bases at V and 3 bases at J, with 7 bases between the two ends. The V gene's germline CDR1 is SSHAT and CDR2 FNYEAQ (reference sequence). This CDR3 contains 13 residues. The chain's CDR3 is CASSWGFYNEQFF. The CDR3 region has the DNA TGTGCCAGCAGCTGGGGGTTCTACAATGAGCAGTTCTTC.

About this clone itself: Other DNA sequences in this specimen translate into the identical CDR3. The chain links TRBV12-3 or TRBV12-4 to TRBJ2-7; weak D call: TRBD2 (6 bases). V lost 1 base to trimming and J lost 3 bases, with 7 bases between them. The CDR3 contains 13 residues. For the CDR3, the DNA is TGTGCCAGCAGTTTAGGGGGAGGCTACGAGCAGTACTTC. It specifies CASSLGGGYEQYF.

The genes are TRBV7-2 and TRBJ2-5; TRBD2 matches 10 bases. Looked up from germline, CDR1 is SGHTA and CDR2 is FQGNSA. The V gene end was trimmed by 5 bases and the J gene end by 2 bases; junction bases not matched to a gene: 5. This CDR3 is built from 15 residues. The CDR3 reads CASSPGTSVQETQYF. CDR3 nucleotide sequence: TGTGCCAGCAGCCCCGGGACTAGCGTACAAGAGACCCAGTACTTC.

The chain recombines TRBV9 with TRBJ2-3, with D perhaps being TRBD1 or TRBD2 (6 bases each). Trimming took 3 bases from V and 10 from J, leaving 15 bases between them. The CDR3 has 13 amino acids. Looked up from germline, CDR1 is SGDLS and CDR2 is YYNGEE. The CDR3 sequence is CASSEGGAGPQYF. CDR3 bases: TGTGCCAGCAGCGAGGGGGGAGCTGGGCCGCAGTATTTT.

CDR3 nucleotides: TGTGCTAGTGGTTCGGGTGTGCAGGGAGCACCCCTCCACTTT. This sequence encodes CASGSGVQGAPLHF. The V gene is TRBV12-5, the J gene TRBJ1-6; maybe TRBD1 (5 bases). This CDR3 is built from 14 residues. Germline CDR1 and CDR2: LGHNT and FRNRAP. Trimming removed 4 bases at V and 11 bases at J, with 15 bases between.

V is TRBV4-2 and J is TRBJ2-1; 7 bases align to TRBD2. Germline CDR1 is LGHNA and CDR2 is YNFKEQ. V was pared by 0 bases and J by 2 bases, with 4 bases of the junction left unmatched. The CDR3 is made up of 16 amino acids. CDR3 nucleotides: TGTGCCAGCAGCCAAGAGGCCGGACTAGCCTACAATGAGCAGTTCTTC. Translating gives CASSQEAGLAYNEQFF.

This chain uses TRBV7-2 with TRBJ2-2, with unresolved D. The CDR3 is 13 residues long. CDR1 is SGHTA and CDR2 is FQGNSA in the germline V gene. Trimming pared 5 bases from V and 0 bases from J, leaving 4 bases between. CDR3 coding DNA: TGTGCCAGCAGCCTCCCGAACACCGGGGAGCTGTTTTTT. It translates to CASSLPNTGELFF.

V is TRBV7-2 and J is TRBJ1-1; 9 nucleotides agree with TRBD1. Germline V gene data show CDR1 as SGHTA and CDR2 as FQGNSA. The trim removed 0 bases at V and 9 bases at J, leaving 8 bases unmatched. The CDR3 runs 15 residues. CDR3 region: CASSLALTGGVQAFF. In DNA form, the CDR3 reads TGTGCCAGCAGCTTAGCGCTGACAGGGGGTGTTCAAGCTTTCTTT.

The gene calls are TRBV24-1 and TRBJ1-2, with TRBD1 matching over 8 bases. This CDR3 is built from 16 residues. CDR1 KGHDR and CDR2 SFDVKD come from the germline V gene. V dropped 3 bases and J dropped 1; count of bases not matched to a gene: 6. CDR3 bases: TGTGCCACCAGTGATCCGAGGGACAGGAGTAACTATGGCTACACCTTC. This encodes CATSDPRDRSNYGYTF.

The chain joins TRBV30 to TRBJ2-1; 10 bases map to TRBD2. The V gene's germline CDR1 is GTSNPN and CDR2 SVGIG (reference sequence). Unmatched junction bases numbered 9, after V lost 0 bases and J lost 10 bases. The CDR3 extends over 15 amino acids. The CDR3 sequence is CAWSVILAGEGEQFF. Written as DNA, the CDR3 is TGTGCCTGGAGTGTAATCCTAGCGGGGGAGGGCGAGCAGTTCTTC.

V and J are TRBV30 and TRBJ2-7, with 8 bases identical to TRBD1. The CDR3 consists of 13 residues. Losses at the gene ends were 2 bases for V and 4 bases for J; bases not matched to a gene: 4. CDR1 GTSNPN and CDR2 SVGIG come from the germline V gene (reference sequence). DNA for the CDR3: TGTGCCTGGAGTCGGACAGGGCGATACGAGCAGTACTTC. It codes for CAWSRTGRYEQYF.

This clone showed up just a few times. Other DNA sequences in this specimen translate into the identical CDR3. The chain joins TRBV27 to TRBJ2-1, with TRBD2 matching 13 bases. CDR1 is MNHEY and CDR2 is SMNVEV in the germline V gene (reference sequence). The CDR3 runs to 18 residues. V shed 1 base, J shed 7 bases, and the junction held 10 bases outside the gene matches. Here the CDR3 DNA reads TGTGCCAGCAGTTTATATGGGACGGGACTAGCGGGGAAAAATGAGCAGTTCTTC. As protein: CASSLYGTGLAGKNEQFF.

This sequence joins TRBV20-1 and TRBJ1-2; a weak D match, TRBD1 (5 bases). This CDR3 contains 10 residues. Trimming left V 6 bases short and J 8 bases short, with 10 bases between. From germline, CDR1 is DFQATT and CDR2 SNEGSKA (reference sequence). The chain's CDR3 is CSALWGGYTF. The CDR3 region has the DNA TGCAGTGCCCTGTGGGGGGGCTACACCTTC.

The V call is TRBV2, the J call TRBJ2-3; 7 bases align to TRBD1. The CDR3 consists of 15 residues. Germline trimming cut 2 bases from V and 1 base from J; bases unmatched to any gene: 3. The germline V gene has CDR1 SNHLY and CDR2 FYNNEI. This CDR3 reads CASSETGAGTDTQYF. In DNA form, the CDR3 reads TGTGCCAGCAGTGAAACAGGGGCGGGCACAGATACGCAGTATTTT.

CDR3 sequence: CSVRTGSSYEQYF. CDR3 nucleotide sequence: TGCAGCGTTCGGACAGGGAGCTCCTACGAGCAGTACTTC. The chain has TRBV29-1 and TRBJ2-7; 8 bases are shared with TRBD1. J lost 0 bases, V lost 5 bases, and 3 bases had no gene match. Germline lookup yields CDR1 SQVTM and CDR2 ANQGSEA. The CDR3 has 13 residues.

The J gene is TRBJ2-2, the V gene TRBV24-1, with 9 bases identical to TRBD1. There are 15 residues in the CDR3. Germline V lookup: CDR1 KGHDR, CDR2 SFDVKD. V shed 0 bases and J 6 bases; nucleotides not matched to a gene: 1. The CDR3 DNA reads TGTGCCACCAGTGATTTGGACAGGGGGGCCGGGGAGCTGTTTTTT. Protein product: CATSDLDRGAGELFF.

The chain links TRBV5-1 to TRBJ1-4; D is ambiguous. This CDR3 is built from 15 residues. Germline CDR1 is SGHRS and CDR2 is YFSETQ. V was trimmed by 3 bases and J by 0 bases, leaving 9 bases between them. This chain's CDR3 is CASSSGRTTNEKLFF. CDR3 DNA: TGCGCCAGCAGCTCCGGCAGGACAACTAATGAAAAACTGTTTTTT.

The CDR3: CAWSQGEKLFF. In DNA form, the CDR3 reads TGTGCCTGGAGTCAAGGGGAAAAACTGTTTTTT. The chain has TRBV30 and TRBJ1-4; D gene uncertain. Per germline, CDR1 GTSNPN and CDR2 SVGIG (reference sequence). The length of the CDR3 is 11 residues. Trimming took off 2 bases at V and 8 bases at J, with 6 bases between the two ends.

This clone came up once. The chain combines TRBV24-1 with TRBJ2-1, with 7 bases identical to TRBD2. The V gene's germline CDR1 is KGHDR and CDR2 SFDVKD. The junction had 3 bases not matched to a gene; V was cut back by 4 bases and J by 4 bases. CDR3 length equals 14 residues. The DNA of the CDR3 is TGTGCCACCAGTGACGCGGGACTATACAATGAGCAGTTCTTC. This encodes CATSDAGLYNEQFF.

V usage is TRBV6-2 or TRBV6-3 and J usage is TRBJ2-2; TRBD1 matches at 9 bases. This CDR3 has 16 amino acids. Per the germline V gene, CDR1 is MNHEY and CDR2 is SVGEGT. Trimming cost V 6 bases and J 5 bases; bases outside gene matches: 10. The CDR3 DNA reads TGTGCCAGCAGCCCACACAGGGGGCTAGGTACCGGGGAGCTGTTTTTT. The encoded protein is CASSPHRGLGTGELFF.

The V and J genes are TRBV4-1 and TRBJ1-5; D call uncertain. The CDR3 consists of 18 residues. V was cut by 0 bases and J by 2 bases, with 17 bases left in between. Germline values: CDR1 MGHRA, CDR2 YSYEKL. As DNA, the CDR3 is TGCGCCAGCAGCCAAGAGGAGCCAGGTATGCACCGCAATCAGCCCCAGCATTTT. This gives the protein CASSQEEPGMHRNQPQHF.

This chain uses TRBV19 with TRBJ1-2; D remains ambiguous. The germline V gene encodes CDR1 LNHDA and CDR2 SQIVND (reference sequence). Trimming cost V 4 bases and J 5 bases, with 11 bases left between them. The CDR3 runs to 13 residues. CDR3 protein: CASSTAVRYGYTF. The CDR3 DNA is TGTGCCAGTAGTACGGCGGTGAGGTATGGCTACACCTTC.

The chain is built from TRBV27 and TRBJ2-7; the D gene is possibly TRBD1 (6 bases). Germline loops: CDR1 MNHEY, CDR2 SMNVEV (reference sequence). Between the trimmed V and J ends, which lost 3 bases and 5 bases, there was a span of 17 bases. The CDR3 is 15 amino acids. CDR3 amino acids: CASSLTQGSDNEQYF. DNA of the CDR3: TGTGCCAGCAGTTTGACGCAGGGGTCAGACAACGAGCAGTACTTC.